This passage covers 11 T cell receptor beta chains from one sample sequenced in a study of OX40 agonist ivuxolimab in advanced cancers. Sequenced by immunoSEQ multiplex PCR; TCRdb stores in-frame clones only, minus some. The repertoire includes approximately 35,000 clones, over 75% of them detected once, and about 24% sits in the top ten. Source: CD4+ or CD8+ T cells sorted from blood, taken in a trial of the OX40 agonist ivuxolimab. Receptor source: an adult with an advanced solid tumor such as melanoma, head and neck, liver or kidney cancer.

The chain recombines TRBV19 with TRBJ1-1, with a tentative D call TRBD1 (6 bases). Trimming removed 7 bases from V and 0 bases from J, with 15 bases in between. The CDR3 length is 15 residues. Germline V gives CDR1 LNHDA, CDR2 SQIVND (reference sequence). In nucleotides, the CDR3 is TGTGCCAGTATCCTTCGCGGGGGCCTGAACACTGAAGCTTTCTTT. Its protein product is CASILRGGLNTEAFF.

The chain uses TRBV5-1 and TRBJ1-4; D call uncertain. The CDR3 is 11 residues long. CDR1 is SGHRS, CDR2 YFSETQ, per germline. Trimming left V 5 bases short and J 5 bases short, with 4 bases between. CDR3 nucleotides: TGCGCCAGCAGGTTGAATGAAAAACTGTTTTTT. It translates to CASRLNEKLFF.

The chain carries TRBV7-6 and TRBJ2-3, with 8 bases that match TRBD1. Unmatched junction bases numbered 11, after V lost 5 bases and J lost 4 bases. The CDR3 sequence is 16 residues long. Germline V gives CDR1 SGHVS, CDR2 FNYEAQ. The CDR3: CASSLWTGRHPDTQYF. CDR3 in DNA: TGTGCCAGCAGCCTCTGGACAGGGAGACACCCAGATACGCAGTATTTT. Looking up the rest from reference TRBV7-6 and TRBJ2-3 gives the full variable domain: GAGVSQSPRYKVTKRGQDVALRCDPISGHVSLYWYRQALGQGPEFLTYFNYEAQQDKSGLPNDRFSAERPEGSISTLTIQRTEQRDSAMYRCASSLWTGRHPDTQYFGPGTRLTVL.

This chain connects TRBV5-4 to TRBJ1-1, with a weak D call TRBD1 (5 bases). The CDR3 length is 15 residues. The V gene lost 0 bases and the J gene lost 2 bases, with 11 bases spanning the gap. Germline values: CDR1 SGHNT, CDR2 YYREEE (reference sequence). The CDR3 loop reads CASSLEYGANTEAFF. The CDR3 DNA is TGTGCCAGCAGCTTGGAGTATGGGGCCAACACTGAAGCTTTCTTT.

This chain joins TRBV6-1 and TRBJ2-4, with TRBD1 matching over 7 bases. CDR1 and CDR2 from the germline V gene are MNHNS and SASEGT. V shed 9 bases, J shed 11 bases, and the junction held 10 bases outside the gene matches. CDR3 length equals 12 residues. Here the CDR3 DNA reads TGTGCCAGTGGAGACAGGGTTTCCCTTCAGTACTTC. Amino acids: CASGDRVSLQYF.

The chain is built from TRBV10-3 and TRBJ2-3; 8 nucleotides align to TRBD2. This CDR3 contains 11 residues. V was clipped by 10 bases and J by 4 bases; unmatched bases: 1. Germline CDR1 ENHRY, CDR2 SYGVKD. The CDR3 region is CASGGPDTQYF. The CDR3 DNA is TGTGCCAGCGGGGGGCCAGATACGCAGTATTTT.

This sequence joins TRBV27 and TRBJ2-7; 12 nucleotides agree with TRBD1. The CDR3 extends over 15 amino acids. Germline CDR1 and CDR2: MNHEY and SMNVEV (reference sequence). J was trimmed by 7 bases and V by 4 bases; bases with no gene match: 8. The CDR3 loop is CASSSMGQGAREQYF. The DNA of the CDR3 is TGTGCCAGCAGTTCAATGGGACAGGGGGCGAGGGAGCAGTACTTC.

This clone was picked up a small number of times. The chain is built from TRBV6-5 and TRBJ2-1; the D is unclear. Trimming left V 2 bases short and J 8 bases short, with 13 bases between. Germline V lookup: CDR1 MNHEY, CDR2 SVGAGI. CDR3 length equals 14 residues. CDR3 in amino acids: CASSYALQRDEQFF. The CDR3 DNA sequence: TGTGCCAGCAGTTACGCATTACAAAGGGATGAGCAGTTCTTC.

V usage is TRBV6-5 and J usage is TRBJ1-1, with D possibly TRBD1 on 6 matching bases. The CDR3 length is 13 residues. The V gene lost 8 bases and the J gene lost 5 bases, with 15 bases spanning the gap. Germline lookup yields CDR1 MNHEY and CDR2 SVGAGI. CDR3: CASCRQESTEAFF. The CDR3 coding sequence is TGTGCCAGCTGCCGACAGGAGTCTACTGAAGCTTTCTTT.

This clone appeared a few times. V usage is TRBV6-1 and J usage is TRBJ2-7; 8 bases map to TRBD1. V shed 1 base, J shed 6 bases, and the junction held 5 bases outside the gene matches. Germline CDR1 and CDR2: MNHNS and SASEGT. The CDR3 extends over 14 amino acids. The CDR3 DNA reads TGTGCCAGCAGTGAAGGTGGCAGGGGGCGCGAGCAGTACGTC. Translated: CASSEGGRGREQYV.

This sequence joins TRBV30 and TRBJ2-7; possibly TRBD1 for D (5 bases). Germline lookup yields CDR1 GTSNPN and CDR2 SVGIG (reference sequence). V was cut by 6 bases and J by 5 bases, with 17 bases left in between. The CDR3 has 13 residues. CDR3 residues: CACRGTNVNEQYF. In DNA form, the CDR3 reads TGTGCCTGTAGGGGAACCAACGTAAACGAGCAGTACTTC.